This T cell receptor beta chain stems from a study of T cells in Graves' hyperthyroidism and ophthalmopathy. Study in general: Peripheral blood was drawn at first diagnosis, prior to all treatment.

This CDR3 contains 17 residues. Germline-derived CDR1 and CDR2 are MNHNS and SASEGT. V shed 6 bases and J 5 bases; nucleotides not matched to a gene: 16. TCR beta CDR3 sequences were amplified from RNA transcripts. When the TCR CDR3 underwent first-round RT-PCR, the HTBI primer set was used. Each CDR3 protein is one row after TCRdb ran MiXCR on the multiplex PCR reads. This sample yields approximately 400,000 distinct CDR3 sequences, of which around 13% are seen a single time; around a fifth belongs to the top ten. The source material was blood. The clonotype originates from a woman aged 25 to 39 with Graves' ophthalmopathy. J is TRBJ2-3 and V is TRBV6-1; 8 nucleotides agree with TRBD2. The CDR3, as DNA: TGTGCCAGCAGATCGGGGGGGCCCCCTCTCCCGGGAGATACGCAGTATTTT. This encodes CASRSGGPPLPGDTQYF.